Listed below are T cell receptor beta chains from one sample, sequenced in a study of blood T cell repertoires in COVID-19. Repertoires were generated with immunoSEQ multiplex PCR, while TCRdb's copy carries only in-frame clones and drops some. The table includes 65,000 to 80,000 clones, about four fifths detected once. The sample was peripheral blood. Receptors were obtained from a human donor in a cohort sampled during active COVID-19. Both conserved end residues are trimmed from each CDR3. Fields, in order: D gene, V gene, CDR3 protein. The D gene is left open where the match is weak.

NA TRBV28 ASSFWGGSYT
NA TRBV18 ASSPRDIYNEQF
NA TRBV28 ASARGGSNQPQH
NA TRBV11-2 ASSTTGMNTEAF
TRBD2 TRBV28 ASTLAGGDEQY
NA TRBV28 ASSRQEVSSYNSPLH
TRBD2 TRBV27 ASSSSLGGGYSYEQY
NA TRBV5-1 ASTRRPSSGNTIY
NA TRBV18 ASSPPGGRDQPQH
NA TRBV27 ASSPRRGPLH
TRBD1 TRBV5-4 ASRSGTGAQETQY
TRBD1 TRBV28 ASSTLGQGIYEQY
TRBD1 TRBV5-5 ASSATGAYEQY
NA TRBV11-2 ASSLGGRRYGYT
NA TRBV7-2 ASSFETPYEQY
NA TRBV7-2 ASSSLGQGLNEQY